Below are 32 T cell receptor beta chains sequenced from a single sample in a study of response to subunit inactivated influenza vaccine (dated by TCRdb to the late 2010s). Libraries were constructed by RT-PCR. These reads were obtained on an Illumina HiSeq 2500. The public reads were reanalyzed by TCRdb: fastp trimming at Q25, MiXCR alignment, in-frame beta chains only. Here each entry gathers all rows of one CDR3 protein and keeps the most common genes and DNA. The sample yields about 570,000 distinct CDR3 sequences; approximately 10% were counted once. The ten largest clones take up approximately 10% of the sample. A further study also used this sample, focusing on T cells expressing NK-cell markers. As that second study puts it: TCR beta cDNA libraries were prepared using 5'RACE template switching, which introduced a universal primer site and unique molecular identifiers.

This sample comprised PBMCs from blood, obtained on the day of vaccination. These receptors came from a man aged 45-65 years who received an inactivated influenza vaccine. Donor details come from another sample of the same person, matched by shared clones.

Ten or more counts support this clonotype. This chain connects TRBV6-1 to TRBJ1-3, with unresolved D. Trimming pared 4 bases from V and 0 bases from J, leaving 10 bases between. The length of the CDR3 is 15 residues. Germline V lookup: CDR1 MNHNS, CDR2 SASEGT. The chain's CDR3 is CASSAGPSSGNTIYF. As DNA, the CDR3 is TGTGCCAGCAGTGCCGGACCTTCCTCTGGAAACACCATATATTTT.

The chain joins TRBV4-1 to TRBJ2-3; 8 bases agree with TRBD2. The CDR3 is 14 amino acids. Per germline, CDR1 MGHRA and CDR2 YSYEKL. Trimming cost V 3 bases and J 7 bases; bases outside gene matches: 6. The CDR3 nucleotides read TGCGCCAGCAGCCAGGTAGCGGGGACTAATACGCAGTATTTT. It specifies CASSQVAGTNTQYF.

This clonotype was detected a few times. The V gene is TRBV7-2, the J gene TRBJ2-1; possibly TRBD1 for D (5 bases). V lost 5 bases and J lost 0, with 11 bases in between. The CDR3 sequence is 15 residues long. CDR1 SGHTA and CDR2 FQGNSA come from the germline V gene. The CDR3 protein is CASSITQDSYNEQFF. In DNA, the CDR3 is TGTGCCAGCAGCATAACACAGGACTCCTACAATGAGCAGTTCTTC.

There are a few counts of this clonotype. V is TRBV27 and J is TRBJ2-1; weak D call: TRBD1 (6 bases). CDR3 length: 16 amino acids. The ends were cut back, 0 bases at V and 7 bases at J, with 16 bases in the middle. Germline lookup yields CDR1 MNHEY and CDR2 SMNVEV (reference sequence). The CDR3 sequence is CASSLSGRGSWNEQFF. DNA for the CDR3: TGTGCCAGCAGTTTATCGGGCAGGGGTTCGTGGAATGAGCAGTTCTTC.

The chain is built from TRBV10-3 and TRBJ1-2, with D possibly TRBD1 on 6 matching bases. Germline V lookup: CDR1 ENHRY, CDR2 SYGVKD. Trimming removed 4 bases from V and 10 bases from J, with 19 bases in between. The length of the CDR3 is 14 residues. CDR3 nucleotides: TGTGCCATCAGTGCGTTGGACAGTGGATCGGACTACACCTTC. Its protein product is CAISALDSGSDYTF.

This clonotype appeared many times. The V call is TRBV20-1, the J call TRBJ2-7; the match to TRBD2 covers 8 bases. Germline V gives CDR1 DFQATT, CDR2 SNEGSKA (reference sequence). V lost 4 bases to trimming and J lost 3 bases; unmatched junction nucleotides: 11. The CDR3 sequence is 15 residues long. As DNA, the CDR3 is TGCAGTGCTACTACCGGGACTAGGAGAAACTACGAGCAGTACTTC. This codes for CSATTGTRRNYEQYF.

The chain is built from TRBV29-1 and TRBJ2-3; D call uncertain. CDR1 and CDR2 from the germline V gene are SQVTM and ANQGSEA. The CDR3 is 15 amino acids. V was pared by 4 bases and J by 0 bases, with 14 bases between. For the CDR3, the DNA is TGCAGCGTTGTTGGGAAACCCGAAAGCACAGATACGCAGTATTTT. Its translation: CSVVGKPESTDTQYF.

Many counts were recorded for this clonotype. The chain couples TRBV5-6 to TRBJ1-1, with D tentatively TRBD1 (5 bases). Germline V lookup: CDR1 SGHDT, CDR2 YYEEEE. This CDR3 is built from 14 residues. V lost 0 bases, J lost 6 bases, and 12 bases lay in between. The chain's CDR3 is CASSLGQYVPEAFF. The CDR3 bases are TGTGCCAGCAGCTTGGGACAGTACGTCCCTGAAGCTTTCTTT.

This clonotype was detected ten times or more. The gene calls are TRBV5-1 and TRBJ1-5; D is ambiguous. The V and J ends lost 4 bases and 3 bases respectively, with 8 bases between them. Looked up from germline, CDR1 is SGHRS and CDR2 is YFSETQ. This CDR3 is built from 13 residues. CDR3 in DNA: TGCGCCAGCAGCCCGTACGTCAATCAGCCCCAGCATTTT. Amino acids: CASSPYVNQPQHF.

This clonotype was counted only a few times. This chain uses TRBV5-1 with TRBJ2-1, with TRBD1 identical over 7 bases. The length of the CDR3 is 13 residues. V gave up 2 bases and J gave up 8 bases; unmatched junction bases: 4. Germline values: CDR1 SGHRS, CDR2 YFSETQ. CDR3 sequence: CASSLLGGYEQFF. For the CDR3, the DNA is TGCGCCAGCAGCTTATTAGGGGGCTATGAGCAGTTCTTC.

DNA of the CDR3: TGTGCCAGCAGTGTGACTAGCGGGAGAGATACGCAGTATTTT. Translating it yields CASSVTSGRDTQYF. This chain uses TRBV2 with TRBJ2-3; TRBD2 matches 12 bases. Per the germline V gene, CDR1 is SNHLY and CDR2 is FYNNEI. This CDR3 is built from 14 residues. V was clipped by 4 bases and J by 5 bases; unmatched bases: 1.

V usage is TRBV7-9 and J usage is TRBJ1-4; TRBD1 matches at 10 bases. CDR3 length equals 16 residues. The trim removed 4 bases at V and 6 bases at J, leaving 8 bases unmatched. Germline CDR1 SEHNR, CDR2 FQNEAQ (reference sequence). The chain's CDR3 is CASSSGQGDSHEKLFF. The CDR3 DNA is TGTGCCAGCAGCTCAGGACAGGGGGATTCCCATGAAAAACTGTTTTTT.

This clonotype was observed a handful of times. This chain connects TRBV20-1 to TRBJ2-7; weak D call: TRBD2 (6 bases). Germline V gene data show CDR1 as DFQATT and CDR2 as SNEGSKA (reference sequence). The CDR3 consists of 14 residues. The V end was cut by 5 bases, the J end by 0 bases, with 14 bases between. CDR3 loop: CSASLGGFSYEQYF. The CDR3 DNA follows: TGCAGTGCTTCTTTGGGGGGATTCTCCTACGAGCAGTACTTC.

This clonotype has a handful of counts. The chain employs TRBV29-1 and TRBJ2-5, with 9 bases lining up with TRBD1. The V and J ends lost 4 bases and 4 bases, in that order; junction bases with no gene match: 4. This CDR3 region has 13 residues. CDR1 is SQVTM and CDR2 is ANQGSEA in the germline V gene. The CDR3 is CSVAGQGRETQYF. The CDR3 DNA reads TGCAGCGTTGCCGGACAGGGGAGAGAGACCCAGTACTTC.

This clonotype was detected a few times. The CDR3 loop reads CSAQGGGPGQPQHF. The CDR3 DNA reads as TGCAGTGCCCAAGGCGGGGGGCCAGGACAGCCCCAGCATTTT. V is TRBV20-1 and J is TRBJ1-5; D possibly corresponds to TRBD1 (6 bases). CDR3 length: 14 residues. Germline V lookup: CDR1 DFQATT, CDR2 SNEGSKA (reference sequence). The germline V and J ends were trimmed by 6 bases and 7 bases, with 19 bases remaining between them.

The chain links TRBV11-1 to TRBJ2-3; 15 bases fit TRBD2. The germline V gene has CDR1 SGHAT and CDR2 FQDESV (reference sequence). The CDR3 extends over 17 amino acids. After removal of 5 bases from V and 3 bases from J, the junction contained 6 bases not matched to a gene. In DNA, the CDR3 is TGTGCCAGCAGCGAGGGGACTAGCGGGAGGAGGACAGATACGCAGTATTTT. This codes for CASSEGTSGRRTDTQYF.

The chain uses TRBV15 and TRBJ1-5, with unresolved D. V was pared by 0 bases and J by 6 bases, with 9 bases between. This CDR3 comprises 14 residues. Germline V lookup: CDR1 LNHNV, CDR2 YYDKDF (reference sequence). CDR3 nucleotide sequence: TGTGCCACCAGCAGAGAGGGGTTCGGTCAGCCCCAGCATTTT. Its translation is CATSREGFGQPQHF.

This rearrangement joins TRBV7-2 to TRBJ2-7, with TRBD2 matching over 8 bases. Germline V gives CDR1 SGHTA, CDR2 FQGNSA. V dropped 4 bases and J dropped 2; count of bases not matched to a gene: 4. The CDR3 contains 14 residues. The CDR3 spells CASSSSTSAYEQYF. The CDR3 DNA follows: TGTGCCAGCAGCTCATCGACTAGCGCCTACGAGCAGTACTTC.

This clonotype was seen only a few times. The chain links TRBV4-3 to TRBJ1-1; TRBD1 matches 7 bases. The germline V gene encodes CDR1 LGHNA and CDR2 YSLEER. This CDR3 has 15 amino acids. Losses at the gene ends were 2 bases for V and 4 bases for J; bases not matched to a gene: 7. In nucleotides, the CDR3 is TGCGCCAGCAGCCAAAACAGGGGACTAGTCACTGAAGCTTTCTTT. Amino acid sequence: CASSQNRGLVTEAFF.

This clonotype was recorded a few times. The CDR3 coding sequence is TGCAGTGCTACCGAACTGGGTAACAGACGAGATACGCAGTATTTT. This sequence encodes CSATELGNRRDTQYF. J is TRBJ2-3 and V is TRBV20-1; no definite D call. The CDR3 totals 15 residues. V lost 4 bases and J lost 5, with 19 bases in between. From germline, CDR1 is DFQATT and CDR2 SNEGSKA (reference sequence).

This clonotype has at least ten counts. The chain recombines TRBV4-2 with TRBJ2-3; TRBD2 might be the D (5 bases). This CDR3 has 15 amino acids. Germline values: CDR1 LGHNA, CDR2 YNFKEQ. V lost 5 bases and J lost 0, with 12 bases in between. This CDR3 reads CASSSGRLSTDTQYF. The CDR3 DNA sequence: TGTGCCAGCAGCAGCGGACGACTGAGCACAGATACGCAGTATTTT.

In its sample, this clonotype was seen once. The genes are TRBV6-5 and TRBJ2-7; D ambiguous. V was cut by 4 bases and J by 1 base, with 8 bases left in between. From germline, CDR1 is MNHEY and CDR2 SVGAGI. The CDR3 is 13 amino acids. The CDR3 is CASSSVISYEQYF. For the CDR3, the DNA is TGTGCCAGCAGTTCGGTCATTTCCTACGAGCAGTACTTC.

The chain links TRBV10-3 to TRBJ1-1; 11 bases agree with TRBD1. This CDR3 spans 15 amino acids. The germline V gene has CDR1 ENHRY and CDR2 SYGVKD. With V trimmed by 6 bases and J by 1 base, 4 bases remained unmatched. The DNA of the CDR3 is TGTGCCATCAGAGGGACAGGGGGGTGGAACACTGAAGCTTTCTTT. It encodes CAIRGTGGWNTEAFF.

The chain combines TRBV5-1 with TRBJ1-6; D remains ambiguous. CDR1 is SGHRS, CDR2 YFSETQ, per germline. The CDR3 length is 15 residues. Deletions cut 4 bases from V and 6 bases from J, with 14 bases between. The CDR3 protein is CASSEAPLSNSPLHF. The CDR3 coding sequence is TGCGCCAGCAGCGAAGCGCCCTTAAGTAATTCACCCCTCCACTTT. Drawing the rest from reference TRBV5-1 and TRBJ1-6, the complete variable domain is KAGVTQTPRYLIKTRGQQVTLSCSPISGHRSVSWYQQTPGQGLQFLFEYFSETQRNKGNFPGRFSGRQFSNSRSEMNVSTLELGDSALYLCASSEAPLSNSPLHFGNGTRLTVT.

This clonotype showed up many times. V gene TRBV5-1 combines with J gene TRBJ2-2; no clear D gene. The CDR3 runs 15 residues. Germline V gene lookup returns CDR1 SGHRS and CDR2 YFSETQ. V lost 0 bases and J lost 4, with 10 bases in between. CDR3 amino acids: CASSLVVVSTGELFF. The CDR3 DNA reads as TGCGCCAGCAGCTTGGTAGTAGTCTCCACCGGGGAGCTGTTTTTT. The full variable domain, rest sourced from reference TRBV5-1 and TRBJ2-2, is KAGVTQTPRYLIKTRGQQVTLSCSPISGHRSVSWYQQTPGQGLQFLFEYFSETQRNKGNFPGRFSGRQFSNSRSEMNVSTLELGDSALYLCASSLVVVSTGELFFGEGSRLTVL.

This clonotype was seen a handful of times. CDR3 sequence reads: CSAIGAPMNTEAFF. In nucleotides, the CDR3 is TGCAGTGCTATAGGGGCCCCCATGAACACTGAAGCTTTCTTT. J is TRBJ1-1 and V is TRBV20-1; perhaps TRBD1 as D (5 bases). In germline, CDR1 is DFQATT, CDR2 SNEGSKA (reference sequence). The CDR3 runs to 14 residues. V lost 4 bases and J lost 0, with 12 bases in between.

This clonotype was picked up many times. The chain is built from TRBV19 and TRBJ2-7; 8 positions agree with TRBD1. This CDR3 region has 15 residues. J gave up 3 bases and V 6 bases, and 10 bases lay outside the gene matches. CDR1 and CDR2 from the germline V gene are LNHDA and SQIVND (reference sequence). Written as DNA, the CDR3 is TGTGCCAGTAGCCCGGCCGGGACAGGAGTCTACGAGCAGTACTTC. Protein product: CASSPAGTGVYEQYF.

The rearrangement links TRBV11-2 to TRBJ2-1; D uncertain. This CDR3 comprises 12 residues. Trimming cost V 2 bases and J 10 bases, with 9 bases left between them. CDR1 is SGHAT and CDR2 is FQNNGV in the germline V gene. CDR3 sequence: CASSLSSLEQFF. The CDR3 DNA is TGTGCCAGCAGCTTAAGTTCATTAGAGCAGTTCTTC.

A few counts support this clonotype. This chain uses TRBV6-2 or TRBV6-3 with TRBJ2-1, with 12 bases matching TRBD2. The germline V gene encodes CDR1 MNHEY and CDR2 SVGEGT. The junction had 9 bases not matched to a gene; V was cut back by 6 bases and J by 6 bases. The CDR3 is 16 residues long. The CDR3 nucleotides read TGTGCCAGCAGAGCTAGCGGGGGGGCTGTTGTCAATGAGCAGTTCTTC. Protein product: CASRASGGAVVNEQFF.

This clonotype was seen more than once but under ten times. The chain is built from TRBV7-8 and TRBJ1-1, with TRBD1 matching over 7 bases. Germline CDR1 reads SGHVS; CDR2 reads FQNEAQ. This CDR3 contains 13 residues. With 3 bases clipped from V and 6 bases from J, the junction kept 4 bases outside the gene matches. CDR3 sequence reads: CASSFRRGSEAFF. CDR3 DNA: TGTGCCAGCAGCTTTCGCAGGGGGTCTGAAGCTTTCTTT.

This clonotype was seen repeatedly, ten times or more. This chain joins TRBV6-1 and TRBJ2-1; a possible D gene is TRBD2 (6 bases). The germline CDR1 and CDR2 sequences are MNHNS and SASEGT. V was trimmed by 4 bases and J by 8 bases, leaving 27 bases between them. CDR3 size: 18 residues. CDR3 residues: CASSAIPGAELRSDEQFF. CDR3 bases: TGTGCCAGCAGTGCTATACCGGGAGCGGAGCTTAGATCGGATGAGCAGTTCTTC.

This clonotype was seen a few times. This sequence joins TRBV4-1 and TRBJ2-7; D is tentatively TRBD1 or TRBD2 (5 bases each). From germline, CDR1 is MGHRA and CDR2 YSYEKL. The CDR3 totals 11 residues. This chain's CDR3 is CAAGSSYEQYF. CDR3 nucleotides: TGCGCTGCAGGGAGCTCCTACGAGCAGTACTTC.